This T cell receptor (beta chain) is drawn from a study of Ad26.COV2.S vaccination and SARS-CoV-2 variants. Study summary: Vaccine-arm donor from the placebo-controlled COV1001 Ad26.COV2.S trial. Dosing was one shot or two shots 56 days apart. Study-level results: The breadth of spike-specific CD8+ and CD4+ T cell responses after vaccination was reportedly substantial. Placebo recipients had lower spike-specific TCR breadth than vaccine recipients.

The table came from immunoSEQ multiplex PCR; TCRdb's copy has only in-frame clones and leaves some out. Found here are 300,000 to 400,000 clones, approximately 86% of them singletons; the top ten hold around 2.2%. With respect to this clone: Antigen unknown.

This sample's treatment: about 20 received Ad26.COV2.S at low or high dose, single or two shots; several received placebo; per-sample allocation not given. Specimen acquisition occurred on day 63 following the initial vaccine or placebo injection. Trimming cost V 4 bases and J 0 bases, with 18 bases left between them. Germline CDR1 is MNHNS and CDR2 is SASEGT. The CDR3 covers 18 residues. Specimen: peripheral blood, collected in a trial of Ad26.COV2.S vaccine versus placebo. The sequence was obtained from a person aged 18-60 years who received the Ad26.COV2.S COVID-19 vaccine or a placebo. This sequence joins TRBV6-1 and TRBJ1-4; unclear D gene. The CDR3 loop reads CASSGERVRTATNEKLFF. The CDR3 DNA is TGTGCCAGCAGTGGCGAGAGGGTCCGGACCGCAACTAATGAAAAACTGTTTTTT.